This is a list of T cell receptor beta chains from one sample in a study of regulatory T cells in long-lasting Graves disease. MiXCR, applied by TCRdb to the multiplex PCR reads, yields one record per CDR3 protein. The profile shows about 330,000 distinct CDR3 sequences, around 15% of them singletons. A further study also used this sample, focusing on T cells in Graves' hyperthyroidism and ophthalmopathy.

The source material was peripheral blood mononuclear cells (PBMCs), sampled at new diagnosis, from a patient treated with antithyroid drugs. The receptors originated from a young woman with Graves disease. The CDR3 runs from the conserved cysteine through the conserved F or W. The order of the fields is J gene, D gene, V gene, clone size, CDR3 protein, CDR3 DNA. A D gene is named only where the DNA matches it firmly. The size field is filled for only some rows; it gives once, few, many or a size class.

TRBJ2-7 TRBD1 TRBV28 many CASSSTGGESYEQYF TGTGCCAGCAGTTCCACAGGGGGCGAATCCTACGAGCAGTACTTC
TRBJ2-1 TRBD2 TRBV11-2 many CASSLKAAGGNNEQFF TGTGCCAGCAGCTTAAAAGCAGCGGGAGGGAACAATGAGCAGTTCTTC
TRBJ2-5 TRBD2 TRBV20-1 many CSALSRTRNQETQYF TGCAGTGCCCTCTCCAGGACTAGAAACCAAGAGACCCAGTACTTC
TRBJ2-3 . TRBV7-2 . CASSLGRVDGDTQYF TGTGCCAGCAGCTTAGGTAGGGTGGATGGAGATACGCAGTATTTT
TRBJ1-1 . TRBV14 . CASSRTPMNTEAFF TGTGCCAGCAGCCGCACGCCCATGAACACTGAAGCTTTCTTT
TRBJ2-5 . TRBV3-1 many CASSQAGGDRRQETQYF TGTGCCAGCAGCCAAGCGGGGGGGGACAGACGACAAGAGACCCAGTACTTC
TRBJ1-5 . TRBV12-3/TRBV12-4 . CASSLSGGGQPQHF TGTGCCAGCAGTCTCTCTGGCGGAGGTCAGCCCCAGCATTTT
TRBJ2-2 TRBD2 TRBV7-3 . CASSNLRLAMNTGELFF TGTGCCAGCAGCAACCTACGACTAGCGATGAACACCGGGGAGCTGTTTTTT
TRBJ2-1 . TRBV5-1 many CASSSLPNEQFF TGCGCCAGCAGCTCCCTCCCCAATGAGCAGTTCTTC
TRBJ1-1 TRBD1 TRBV2 many CASRLERQGGTEAFF TGTGCCAGCAGATTAGAAAGACAGGGGGGCACTGAAGCTTTCTTT
TRBJ1-1 . TRBV28 . CASSTDPTVYSEAFF TGTGCCAGCAGTACCGACCCGACAGTATATTCTGAAGCTTTCTTT
TRBJ1-2 . TRBV7-9 . CASSLGTDFTF TGTGCCAGCAGCTTGGGTACGGATTTCACCTTC
TRBJ2-7 . TRBV28 many CASSLGAVYEQYF TGTGCCAGCAGTTTGGGGGCCGTCTACGAGCAGTACTTC
TRBJ2-1 . TRBV10-3 . CAISGDNNNEQFF TGTGCCATCAGTGGGGACAACAACAATGAGCAGTTCTTC
TRBJ1-5 . TRBV6-5 . CASSYLGDDQPQHF TGTGCCAGCAGTTACCTCGGGGACGATCAGCCCCAGCATTTT
TRBJ2-3 TRBD2 TRBV20-1 many CSAFPPTSGFTDTQYF TGCAGTGCTTTTCCCCCAACTAGCGGCTTCACAGATACGCAGTATTTT
TRBJ2-1 . TRBV2 many CASSGRSGDNEQFF TGTGCCAGCAGTGGAAGGTCGGGAGATAATGAGCAGTTCTTC
TRBJ2-4 TRBD2 TRBV7-9 few CASASGNVAKNIQYF TGTGCCAGCGCTAGCGGAAATGTAGCCAAAAACATTCAGTACTTC
TRBJ1-3 TRBD1 TRBV6-5 many CASSLGLGQGSGNTIYF TGTGCCAGCAGTTTAGGTCTGGGACAGGGGTCAGGAAACACCATATATTTT
TRBJ2-3 . TRBV20-1 many CSAPRGGSGTDTQYF TGCAGTGCCCCCCGTGGAGGGAGCGGCACAGATACGCAGTATTTT
TRBJ1-3 . TRBV28 many CASSLGLPSNTIYF TGTGCCAGCAGTTTAGGATTGCCGAGTAACACCATATATTTT
TRBJ2-5 TRBD2 TRBV29-1 few CSAPLAGGETQYF TGCAGCGCACCATTGGCGGGGGGGGAGACCCAGTACTTC
TRBJ2-5 . TRBV18 . CASSPERQETQYF TGTGCCAGCTCACCGGAGAGGCAAGAGACCCAGTACTTC
TRBJ2-5 . TRBV10-3 many CAISDHQETQYF TGTGCCATCAGTGACCACCAAGAGACCCAGTACTTC
TRBJ2-2 . TRBV6-1 few CATRSSTGELFF TGTGCCACCCGGTCGTCAACCGGGGAGCTGTTTTTT
TRBJ1-5 . TRBV6-1 many CASSRDGFNQPQHF TGTGCCAGCAGTAGGGACGGATTCAATCAGCCCCAGCATTTT